The clone carrying this TCR beta chain has only a few counts. Antigen specificity is unknown. Data came from immunoSEQ multiplex PCR; TCRdb stores just in-frame clones and leaves some out. This sample has more than 1,200 clones; about 78% occur once, and the top ten carry approximately 14%. The data were obtained in a study of early stage breast cancer tumors. Findings and limits, study-wide: Commonly generated sequences made up most enriched TCRB sequences shared between patients.

The germline V gene has CDR1 LNHDA and CDR2 SQIVND (reference sequence). Trimming shortened V by 8 bases and J by 5 bases, and 15 bases separated the two germline ends. The CDR3 is 13 residues long. This rearrangement joins TRBV19 to TRBJ1-2, with D tentatively TRBD1 (6 bases). This receptor was identified in a person aged 50-59 years with breast cancer. Sequenced input: normal breast tissue next to the tumor. CDR3 sequence reads: CASETQGRYGYTF. Written as DNA, the CDR3 is TGTGCCAGTGAAACCCAGGGGCGGTATGGCTACACCTTC.